The TCR beta chain described here comes from a study of cytomegalovirus exposure and HLA in healthy donors. Study overall: Early release data held 75 million to 100 million unique TCRs from HLA-typed donors.

The PCR made use of 60 Vbeta and 13 Jbeta primers. Measured with immunoSEQ multiplex PCR; TCRdb has only the in-frame clones, and not every one. The sample table includes 75,000 to 95,000 clones. The sequence was collected from a woman in her sixties in good health and CMV-seronegative. Sequenced sample: PBMCs.

CDR3 amino acids: CASSKIQETQYF. CDR3 nucleotides: TGTGCCAGCTCAAAAATACAAGAGACCCAGTACTTC. The gene calls are TRBV18 and TRBJ2-5; D is undetermined. The CDR3 is made up of 12 amino acids. Trimming took 5 bases from V and 2 from J, leaving 6 bases between them. From germline, CDR1 is KGHSH and CDR2 LQKENI.